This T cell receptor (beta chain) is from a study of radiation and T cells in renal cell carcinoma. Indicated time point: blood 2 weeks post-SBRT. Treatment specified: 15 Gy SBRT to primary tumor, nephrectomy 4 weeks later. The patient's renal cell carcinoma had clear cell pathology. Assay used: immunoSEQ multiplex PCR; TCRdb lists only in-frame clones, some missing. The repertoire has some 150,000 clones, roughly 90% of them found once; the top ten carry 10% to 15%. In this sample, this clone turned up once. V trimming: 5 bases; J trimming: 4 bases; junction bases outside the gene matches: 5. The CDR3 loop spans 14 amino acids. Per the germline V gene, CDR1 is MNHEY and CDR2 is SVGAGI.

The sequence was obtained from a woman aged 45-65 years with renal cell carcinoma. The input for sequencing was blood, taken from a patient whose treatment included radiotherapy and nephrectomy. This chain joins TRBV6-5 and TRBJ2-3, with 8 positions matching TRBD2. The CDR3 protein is CASSETSGPDTQYF. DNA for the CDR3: TGTGCCAGCAGTGAAACTAGCGGCCCAGATACGCAGTATTTT.